Listed below are T cell receptor beta chains from one sample, sequenced in a study of post-analysis software for immune sequencing data. TCRdb used MiXCR to reprocess the PCR reads, holding one entry per CDR3 protein. The data contain roughly 180,000 distinct CDR3 sequences, about 29% of them singletons. Material: blood. These TCRs come from a girl between 10 and 17 years old with multiple sclerosis. The CDR3 runs from the conserved cysteine through the conserved F or W. The D gene is left open where the match is weak. Size tells how often a clone was seen (once, few, many) or the class of an expanded clone, and some rows leave it out.

>.|12|TRBJ2-1|many|TRBV12-3/TRBV12-4
CASSALRNEQFF
TGTGCCAGCAGTGCCTTAAGGAATGAGCAGTTCTTC
>.|12|TRBJ2-4|.|TRBV6-1
CASSEHGRVQYF
TGTGCCAGCAGTGAACACGGAAGGGTTCAGTACTTC
>TRBD1|14|TRBJ1-5|.|TRBV7-3
CAIDFGQDNQPQHF
TGTGCCATTGACTTCGGACAGGACAATCAGCCCCAGCATTTT
>.|16|TRBJ2-6|many|TRBV6-5
CASSYSGGTGANVLTF
TGTGCCAGCAGTTACTCAGGGGGGACTGGGGCCAACGTCCTGACTTTC
>.|17|TRBJ2-7|.|TRBV24-1
CATSDLGGGGPSNEQYF
TGTGCCACCAGTGATTTAGGGGGAGGCGGTCCGTCCAATGAGCAGTACTTC
>TRBD1|15|TRBJ1-1|.|TRBV5-1
CASSLTGGKGTEAFF
TGCGCCAGCAGCTTAACAGGGGGCAAGGGGACTGAAGCTTTCTTT
>TRBD2|15|TRBJ2-2|.|TRBV7-9
CASSSRTSAPGELFF
TGTGCCAGCAGCTCACGGACTAGCGCCCCCGGGGAGCTGTTTTTT
>TRBD1|14|TRBJ2-1|once|TRBV20-1
CSAAVLQGNHEQFF
TGCAGTGCTGCGGTTTTACAGGGGAACCACGAGCAGTTCTTC
>.|15|TRBJ2-5|many|TRBV28
CASRLPLGAAETQYF
TGTGCCAGCAGGCTACCACTAGGAGCCGCAGAGACCCAGTACTTC
>TRBD2|14|TRBJ2-5|.|TRBV15
CATSRAGLGYEQYF
TGTGCCACCAGCAGGGCGGGACTAGGGTATGAGCAGTACTTC
>TRBD1|17|TRBJ2-5|.|TRBV7-8
CASSLEGAGTGGPTQYF
TGTGCCAGCAGCTTAGAAGGGGCGGGGACAGGGGGACCGACCCAGTACTTC
>TRBD1|16|TRBJ1-6|.|TRBV19
CASSIPGTGGRSPLHF
TGTGCCAGTAGTATCCCCGGGACAGGGGGCCGCTCACCCCTCCACTTT
>.|15|TRBJ2-1|few|TRBV11-2
CASSLENRPYNEQFF
TGTGCCAGCAGCTTAGAAAACCGACCCTACAATGAGCAGTTCTTC
>.|13|TRBJ2-5|many|TRBV29-1
CSVPQGYQETQYF
TGCAGCGTTCCCCAGGGGTACCAAGAGACCCAGTACTTC
>.|13|TRBJ2-7|many|TRBV6-9
CASSYPFGKKQYF
TGTGCCAGCAGTTACCCCTTCGGGAAGAAGCAGTACTTC
>TRBD1|14|TRBJ2-1|many|TRBV29-1
CSVEGGQGADEQFF
TGCAGCGTTGAGGGGGGACAGGGGGCCGATGAGCAGTTCTTC
>TRBD1|15|TRBJ1-2|many|TRBV4-1
CASSPRTGPNYGYTF
TGCGCCAGCAGCCCAAGGACAGGGCCCAACTATGGCTACACCTTC
>.|19|TRBJ1-5|.|TRBV24-1
CATSDLVDPYVQINQPQHF
TGTGCCACCAGTGATTTGGTCGACCCCTACGTACAAATCAATCAGCCCCAGCATTTT
>.|17|TRBJ1-1|.|TRBV5-5
CASSLGEGFVEDTEAFF
TGTGCCAGCAGCTTGGGAGAGGGGTTCGTAGAGGACACTGAAGCTTTCTTT
>.|15|TRBJ2-1|.|TRBV5-1
CASSFGSGSYNEQFF
TGCGCCAGCAGCTTTGGTAGCGGCTCCTACAATGAGCAGTTCTTC
>.|15|TRBJ1-5|.|TRBV23-1
CASSPQKGEIQPQHF
TGCGCCAGCAGTCCCCAGAAAGGGGAAATCCAGCCCCAGCATTTT
>.|15|TRBJ1-2|few|TRBV27
CASSLSGPRRDGYTF
TGTGCCAGCAGTTTATCGGGCCCTCGGAGGGATGGCTACACCTTC
>TRBD2|17|TRBJ2-7|many|TRBV5-1
CASSSASGSLGPYEQYF
TGCGCCAGCAGCTCAGCTAGCGGGAGTTTGGGCCCCTACGAGCAGTACTTC
>.|15|TRBJ2-7|many|TRBV27
CASSFEGGGTVEQYF
TGTGCCAGCAGTTTTGAGGGGGGAGGGACTGTGGAGCAGTACTTC
>.|15|TRBJ1-1|few|TRBV5-1
CASSFSGGGLTVAFF
TGCGCCAGCAGCTTCTCCGGCGGGGGGCTAACTGTAGCTTTCTTT
>TRBD1|12|TRBJ2-7|many|TRBV20-1
CSAPRDSHEQYF
TGCAGTGCTCCCCGGGACAGTCACGAGCAGTACTTC
>.|17|TRBJ2-5|many|TRBV5-1
CASSLGGSAKGQETQYF
TGCGCCAGCAGCTTAGGAGGGAGCGCGAAGGGACAAGAGACCCAGTACTTC
>TRBD1|12|TRBJ2-7|.|TRBV29-1
CSIPGQSYEQYF
TGCAGCATTCCGGGACAGAGCTACGAGCAGTACTTC
>.|13|TRBJ2-1|many|TRBV20-1
CSARERNYNEQFF
TGCAGTGCTAGAGAGCGCAATTACAATGAGCAGTTCTTC
>TRBD1|14|TRBJ2-7|many|TRBV3-1
CASSQANNRGEQYF
TGTGCCAGCAGCCAAGCTAACAACAGGGGCGAGCAGTACTTC
>.|14|TRBJ2-5|.|TRBV7-2
CASSPRTAQETQYF
TGTGCCAGCAGCCCGCGGACAGCCCAAGAGACCCAGTACTTC